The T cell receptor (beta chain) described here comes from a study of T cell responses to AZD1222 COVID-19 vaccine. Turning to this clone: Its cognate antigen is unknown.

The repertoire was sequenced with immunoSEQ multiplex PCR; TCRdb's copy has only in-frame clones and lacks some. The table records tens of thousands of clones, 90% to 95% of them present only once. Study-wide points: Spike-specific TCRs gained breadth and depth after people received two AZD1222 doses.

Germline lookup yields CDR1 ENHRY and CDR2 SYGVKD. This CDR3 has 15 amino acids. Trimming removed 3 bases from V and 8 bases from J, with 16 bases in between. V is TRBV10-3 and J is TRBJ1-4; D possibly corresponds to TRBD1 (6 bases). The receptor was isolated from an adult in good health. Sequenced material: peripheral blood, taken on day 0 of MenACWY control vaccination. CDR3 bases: TGTGCCATCAGTGATCCTGGAGGGGGGGACGAAAAACTGTTTTTT. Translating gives CAISDPGGGDEKLFF.